These T cell receptor beta chains were read from a single sample in a study of T cell repertoires in ileal Crohn's disease. Some clones are missing from TCRdb's copy, which holds only in-frame ones; the method was immunoSEQ multiplex PCR. The repertoire includes more than 50,000 clones, roughly nine tenths of them detected once, and roughly 2% sits in the top ten. Sequencing was performed on ileal tissue. The receptors derive from an adult with Crohn's disease. CDR3s include the opening cysteine and the closing phenylalanine or tryptophan. A D gene is named only where the DNA matches it firmly.

j_call v_call d_call cdr3_aa cdr3_nt
TRBJ2-5 TRBV29-1 TRBD1 CSAFTMDRGIETQYF TGCAGCGCCTTCACGATGGACAGGGGGATCGAGACCCAGTACTTC
TRBJ1-4 TRBV4-1 - CASSQGGRIHEKLFF TGCGCCAGCAGCCAAGGCGGGCGGATACATGAAAAACTGTTTTTT
TRBJ2-3 TRBV7-8 - CASSPRRRGTDTQYF TGTGCCAGCAGTCCCCGGCGGAGGGGTACAGATACGCAGTATTTT
TRBJ2-1 TRBV5-4 TRBD2 CASSSGVAGAYNEQFF TGTGCCAGCAGCTCGGGGGTAGCGGGAGCCTACAATGAGCAGTTCTTC
TRBJ1-1 TRBV19 - CASSIGGFGTGSTEAFF TGTGCCAGTAGTATAGGAGGGTTTGGGACTGGGTCTACTGAAGCTTTCTTT
TRBJ1-5 TRBV7-2 TRBD1 CASTPYGTGLNQPQHF TGTGCCAGCACTCCTTACGGGACAGGGCTTAATCAGCCCCAGCATTTT
TRBJ2-7 TRBV2 TRBD1 CASQGTDLSYEQYF TGTGCCAGTCAAGGGACAGACCTCTCCTACGAGCAGTACTTC
TRBJ2-1 TRBV5-6 TRBD2 CASSLRGGYNEQFF TGTGCCAGCAGCTTGCGCGGGGGCTACAATGAGCAGTTCTTC
TRBJ2-1 TRBV11-1 TRBD2 CASSPGTSGYNEQFF TGTGCCAGCAGCCCAGGGACTAGCGGATACAATGAGCAGTTCTTC
TRBJ2-1 TRBV2 - CASYTGKTYNEQFF TGTGCCAGCTACACGGGAAAAACCTACAATGAGCAGTTCTTC
TRBJ2-7 TRBV9 TRBD1 CASSVGDSSYEQYF TGTGCCAGCAGCGTAGGGGACAGCAGTTACGAGCAGTACTTC
TRBJ1-5 TRBV19 - CASSIGVGQGRQPQHF TGTGCCAGTAGTATAGGGGTGGGGCAGGGCCGTCAGCCCCAGCATTTT